This TCR beta chain was documented in a study of shared clonotypes between healthy human individuals. Overall study results and limits: Rarefaction analysis demonstrated incomplete sorted-subset sequencing notwithstanding large depth.

CD45RO negativity and positive selection for CCR7 defined naive CD8 cells, a population that excluded terminally differentiated effector memory CD45RA+ cells. The CDR3 totals 15 residues. Trimming left V 0 bases short and J 3 bases short, with 9 bases between. The germline V gene encodes CDR1 MGHRA and CDR2 YSYEKL. The assay ran at deep level. Libraries were prepared by immunoSEQ multiplex PCR; TCRdb keeps only in-frame clonotypes and omits some of them. Of around 1.9 million clones in the sample, about 92% were seen once. As for this clone: Its matching antigen is unknown.

Sample: naive CD8+ T cells from PBMCs. The source of this sequence is a man younger than 35 in good health. Some clones in this sample may be carry-over from other donors' samples. This rearrangement joins TRBV4-1 to TRBJ1-5, with TRBD1 as a possible D gene (5 bases). For the CDR3, the DNA is TGCGCCAGCAGCCAAGACACAGGCGACAATCAGCCCCAGCATTTT. Translation gives CASSQDTGDNQPQHF.